These T cell receptor beta chains were read from a single sample in a study of blood T cell repertoires in COVID-19. Repertoires were generated with immunoSEQ multiplex PCR, while TCRdb's copy carries only in-frame clones and drops some. The sample records about 130,000 clones, 85% to 90% being singletons. The sample consisted of peripheral blood. These receptors originate from an elderly man with active or convalescent COVID-19. Both conserved end residues are part of each CDR3.

>TRBV18|TRBJ1-2
CASSRSLDRGENYGYTF
>TRBV6-4|TRBJ2-1
CASSVAGGPGYNEQFF
>TRBV7-2|TRBJ1-2
CASSLVGQGAGYTF
>TRBV30|TRBJ2-7
CAWSLSSSYEQYF
>TRBV7-6|TRBJ1-1
CASSPAGRGMNTEAFF
>TRBV6-2/TRBV6-3|TRBJ2-7
CASSYSNPGGKDEQYF
>TRBV7-9|TRBJ2-3
CASSLMGGTASNTQYF
>TRBV7-9|TRBJ1-2
CASSWDRDGGYTF
>TRBV5-1|TRBJ1-1
CASSLEPVMNTEAFF
>TRBV4-2|TRBJ1-3
CASSQESTPGNTIYF
>TRBV27|TRBJ1-1
CASSFRPPLDRGAGTEAFF